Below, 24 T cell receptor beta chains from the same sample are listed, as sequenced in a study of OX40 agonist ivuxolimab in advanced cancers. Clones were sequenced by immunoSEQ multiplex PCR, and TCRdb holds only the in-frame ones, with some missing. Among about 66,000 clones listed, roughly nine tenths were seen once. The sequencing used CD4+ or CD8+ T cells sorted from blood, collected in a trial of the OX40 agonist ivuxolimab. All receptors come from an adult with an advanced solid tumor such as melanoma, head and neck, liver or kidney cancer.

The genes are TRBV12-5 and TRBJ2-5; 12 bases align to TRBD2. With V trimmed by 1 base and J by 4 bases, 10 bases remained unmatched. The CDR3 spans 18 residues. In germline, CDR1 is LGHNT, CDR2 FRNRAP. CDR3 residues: CASGLDLGLAGRGETQYF. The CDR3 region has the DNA TGTGCTAGTGGTTTGGACCTAGGACTAGCGGGAAGGGGAGAGACCCAGTACTTC.

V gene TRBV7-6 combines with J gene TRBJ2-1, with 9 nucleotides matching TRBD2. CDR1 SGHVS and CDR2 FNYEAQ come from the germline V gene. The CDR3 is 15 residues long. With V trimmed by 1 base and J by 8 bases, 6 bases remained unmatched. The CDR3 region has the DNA TGTGCCAGCAGCTTAGGCCAGCGGGAGGCTGATGAGCAGTTCTTC. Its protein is CASSLGQREADEQFF.

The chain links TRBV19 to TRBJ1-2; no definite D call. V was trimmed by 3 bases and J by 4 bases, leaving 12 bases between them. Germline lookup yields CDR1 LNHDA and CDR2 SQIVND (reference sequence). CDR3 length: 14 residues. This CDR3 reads CASSIGVSGYGYTF. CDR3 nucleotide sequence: TGTGCCAGTAGTATTGGGGTGTCAGGCTATGGCTACACCTTC.

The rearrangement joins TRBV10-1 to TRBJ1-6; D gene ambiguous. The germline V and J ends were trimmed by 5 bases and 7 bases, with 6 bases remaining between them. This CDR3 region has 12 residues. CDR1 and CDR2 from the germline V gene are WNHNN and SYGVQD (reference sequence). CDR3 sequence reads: CASSLSNSPLHF. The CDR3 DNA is TGCGCCAGCAGTTTGTCGAATTCACCCCTCCACTTT.

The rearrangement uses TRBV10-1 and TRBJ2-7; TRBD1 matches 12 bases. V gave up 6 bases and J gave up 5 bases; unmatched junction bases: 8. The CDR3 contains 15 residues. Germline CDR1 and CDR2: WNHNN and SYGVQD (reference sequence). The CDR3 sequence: CASRAGTGGKDEQYF. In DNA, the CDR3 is TGCGCCAGCAGGGCCGGGACAGGGGGCAAGGACGAGCAGTACTTC.

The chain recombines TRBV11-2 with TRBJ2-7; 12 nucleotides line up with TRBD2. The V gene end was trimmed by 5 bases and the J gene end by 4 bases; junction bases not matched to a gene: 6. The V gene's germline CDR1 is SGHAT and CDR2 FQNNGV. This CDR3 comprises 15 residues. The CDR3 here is CASSRLAGEWYEQYF. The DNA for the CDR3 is TGTGCCAGCAGCCGACTAGCGGGAGAATGGTACGAGCAGTACTTC.

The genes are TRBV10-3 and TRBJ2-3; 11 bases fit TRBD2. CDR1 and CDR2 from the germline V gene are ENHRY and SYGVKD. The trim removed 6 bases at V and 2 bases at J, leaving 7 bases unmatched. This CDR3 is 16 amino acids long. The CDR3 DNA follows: TGTGCCATCAGAAATAGCGGGAGGGGATCCACAGATACGCAGTATTTT. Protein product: CAIRNSGRGSTDTQYF.

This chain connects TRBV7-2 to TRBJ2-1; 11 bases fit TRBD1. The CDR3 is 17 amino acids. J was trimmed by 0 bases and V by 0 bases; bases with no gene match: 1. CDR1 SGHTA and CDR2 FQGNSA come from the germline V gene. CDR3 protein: CASSLAGQGVSYNEQFF. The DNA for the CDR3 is TGTGCCAGCAGCTTAGCGGGACAGGGGGTCTCCTACAATGAGCAGTTCTTC.

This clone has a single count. The CDR3 loop reads CASSLRTGAVHEQFF. The CDR3 nucleotides read TGTGCCAGCAGCCTACGGACAGGGGCTGTGCATGAGCAGTTCTTC. The chain couples TRBV11-3 to TRBJ2-1; TRBD1 aligns across 9 bases. In germline, CDR1 is SGHNT, CDR2 YENEEA. The CDR3 spans 15 residues. The V gene end was trimmed by 5 bases and the J gene end by 8 bases; junction bases not matched to a gene: 10. Using reference TRBV11-3 and TRBJ2-1 for the parts outside the CDR3, the full variable domain is EAGVVQSPRYKIIEKKQPVAFWCNPISGHNTLYWYLQNLGQGPELLIRYENEEAVDDSQLPKDRFSAERLKGVDSTLKIQPAELGDSAVYLCASSLRTGAVHEQFFGPGTRLTVL.

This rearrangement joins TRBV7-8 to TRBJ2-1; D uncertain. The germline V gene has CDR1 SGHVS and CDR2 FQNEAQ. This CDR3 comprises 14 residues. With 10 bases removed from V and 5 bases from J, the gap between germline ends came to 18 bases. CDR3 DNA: TGTGCCACCGTTAACCCCCTACGAGACAATGAGCAGTTCTTC. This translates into CATVNPLRDNEQFF.

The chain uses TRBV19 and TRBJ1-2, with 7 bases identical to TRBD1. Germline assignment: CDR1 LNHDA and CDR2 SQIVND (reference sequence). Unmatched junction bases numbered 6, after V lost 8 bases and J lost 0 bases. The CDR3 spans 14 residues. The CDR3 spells CASSVDRANYGYTF. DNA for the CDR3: TGTGCCAGTTCCGTCGACAGGGCTAACTATGGCTACACCTTC.

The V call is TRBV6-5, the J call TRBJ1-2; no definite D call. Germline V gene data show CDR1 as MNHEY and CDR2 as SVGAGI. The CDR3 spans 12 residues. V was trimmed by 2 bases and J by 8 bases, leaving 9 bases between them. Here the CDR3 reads CASSYRRGGYTF. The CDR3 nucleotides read TGTGCCAGCAGTTACCGCCGAGGAGGCTACACCTTC.

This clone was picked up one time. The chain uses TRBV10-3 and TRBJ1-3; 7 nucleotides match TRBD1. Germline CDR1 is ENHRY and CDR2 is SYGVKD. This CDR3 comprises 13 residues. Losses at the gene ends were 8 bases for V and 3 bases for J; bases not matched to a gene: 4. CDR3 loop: CAIPRGFGNTIYF. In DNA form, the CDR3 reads TGTGCCATCCCCAGGGGGTTTGGAAACACCATATATTTT.

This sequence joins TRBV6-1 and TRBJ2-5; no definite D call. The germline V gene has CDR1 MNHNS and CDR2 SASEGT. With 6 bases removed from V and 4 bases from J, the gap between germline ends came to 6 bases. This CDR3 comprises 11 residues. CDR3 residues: CASSPLETQYF. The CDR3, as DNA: TGTGCCAGCAGCCCGTTAGAGACCCAGTACTTC.

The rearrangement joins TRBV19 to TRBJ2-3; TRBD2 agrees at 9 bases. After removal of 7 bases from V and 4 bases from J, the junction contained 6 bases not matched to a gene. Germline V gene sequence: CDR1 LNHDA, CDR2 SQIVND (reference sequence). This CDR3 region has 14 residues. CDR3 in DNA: TGTGCCAGTAAGATAGCGGGAGCGGCAGATACGCAGTATTTT. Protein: CASKIAGAADTQYF. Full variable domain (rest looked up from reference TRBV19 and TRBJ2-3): DGGITQSPKYLFRKEGQNVTLSCEQNLNHDAMYWYRQDPGQGLRLIYYSQIVNDFQKGDIAEGYSVSREKKESFPLTVTSAQKNPTAFYLCASKIAGAADTQYFGPGTRLTVL.

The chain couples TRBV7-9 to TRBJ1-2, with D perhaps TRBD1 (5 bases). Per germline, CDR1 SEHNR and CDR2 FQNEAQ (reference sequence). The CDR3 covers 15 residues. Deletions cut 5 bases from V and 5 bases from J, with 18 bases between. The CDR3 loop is CASSNLAGSQYGYTF. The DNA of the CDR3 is TGTGCCAGCAGCAACCTAGCAGGGTCCCAGTATGGCTACACCTTC. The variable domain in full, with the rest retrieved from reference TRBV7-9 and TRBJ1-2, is DTGVSQNPRHKITKRGQNVTFRCDPISEHNRLYWYRQTLGQGPEFLTYFQNEAQLEKSRLLSDRFSAERPKGSFSTLEIQRTEQGDSAMYLCASSNLAGSQYGYTFGSGTRLTVV.

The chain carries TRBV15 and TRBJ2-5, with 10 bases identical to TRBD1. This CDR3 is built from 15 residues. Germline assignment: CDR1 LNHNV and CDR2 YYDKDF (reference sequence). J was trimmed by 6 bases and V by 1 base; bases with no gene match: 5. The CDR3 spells CATSRAGTGVKTQYF. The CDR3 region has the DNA TGTGCCACCAGCAGAGCCGGGACAGGGGTAAAGACCCAGTACTTC.

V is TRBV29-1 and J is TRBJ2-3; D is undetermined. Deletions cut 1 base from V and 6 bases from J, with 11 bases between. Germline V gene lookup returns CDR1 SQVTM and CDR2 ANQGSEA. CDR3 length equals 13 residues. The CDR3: CSVEGLVGDTQYF. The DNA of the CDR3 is TGCAGCGTTGAAGGTTTAGTTGGGGATACGCAGTATTTT.

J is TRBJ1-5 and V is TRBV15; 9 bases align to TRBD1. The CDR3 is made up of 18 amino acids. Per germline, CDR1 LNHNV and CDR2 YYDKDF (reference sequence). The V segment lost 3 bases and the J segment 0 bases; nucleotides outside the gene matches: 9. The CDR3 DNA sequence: TGTGCCACCAGCAGCCGGACAGGGGATCTATATAGCAATCAGCCCCAGCATTTT. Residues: CATSSRTGDLYSNQPQHF.

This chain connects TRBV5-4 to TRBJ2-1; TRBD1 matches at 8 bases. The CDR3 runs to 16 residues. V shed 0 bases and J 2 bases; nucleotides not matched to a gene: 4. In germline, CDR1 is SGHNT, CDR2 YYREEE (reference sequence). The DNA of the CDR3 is TGTGCCAGCAGCTTGGCGGGGACAGGTACCTACAATGAGCAGTTCTTC. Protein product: CASSLAGTGTYNEQFF.

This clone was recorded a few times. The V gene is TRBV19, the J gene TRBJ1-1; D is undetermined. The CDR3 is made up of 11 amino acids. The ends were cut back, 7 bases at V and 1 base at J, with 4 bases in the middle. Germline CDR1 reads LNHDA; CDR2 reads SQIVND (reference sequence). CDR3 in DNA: TGTGCCAGTAACGGGAACACTGAAGCTTTCTTT. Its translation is CASNGNTEAFF.

The CDR3 loop reads CASSIRTGVEKTQYF. DNA for the CDR3: TGTGCCAGTAGTATAAGGACGGGGGTCGAGAAGACCCAGTACTTC. The V gene is TRBV19, the J gene TRBJ2-5; tentative D call: TRBD2 (6 bases). The CDR3 spans 15 residues. V lost 2 bases to trimming and J lost 6 bases, with 16 bases between them. Germline V gene sequence: CDR1 LNHDA, CDR2 SQIVND (reference sequence). The whole variable domain, remainder taken from reference TRBV19 and TRBJ2-5, is DGGITQSPKYLFRKEGQNVTLSCEQNLNHDAMYWYRQDPGQGLRLIYYSQIVNDFQKGDIAEGYSVSREKKESFPLTVTSAQKNPTAFYLCASSIRTGVEKTQYFGPGTRLLVL.

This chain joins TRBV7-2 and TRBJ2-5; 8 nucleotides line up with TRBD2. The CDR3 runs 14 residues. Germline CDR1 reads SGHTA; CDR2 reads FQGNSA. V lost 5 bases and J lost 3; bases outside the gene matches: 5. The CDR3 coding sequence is TGTGCCAGCAGCCGCCTCGGGAGGGAAGAGACCCAGTACTTC. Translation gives CASSRLGREETQYF.

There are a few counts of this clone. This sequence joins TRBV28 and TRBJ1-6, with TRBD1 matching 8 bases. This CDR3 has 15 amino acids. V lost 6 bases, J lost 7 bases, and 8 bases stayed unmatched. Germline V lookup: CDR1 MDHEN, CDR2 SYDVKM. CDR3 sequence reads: CASRLPRGQNSPLHF. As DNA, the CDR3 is TGTGCCAGCAGGCTCCCCAGGGGGCAAAATTCACCCCTCCACTTT.